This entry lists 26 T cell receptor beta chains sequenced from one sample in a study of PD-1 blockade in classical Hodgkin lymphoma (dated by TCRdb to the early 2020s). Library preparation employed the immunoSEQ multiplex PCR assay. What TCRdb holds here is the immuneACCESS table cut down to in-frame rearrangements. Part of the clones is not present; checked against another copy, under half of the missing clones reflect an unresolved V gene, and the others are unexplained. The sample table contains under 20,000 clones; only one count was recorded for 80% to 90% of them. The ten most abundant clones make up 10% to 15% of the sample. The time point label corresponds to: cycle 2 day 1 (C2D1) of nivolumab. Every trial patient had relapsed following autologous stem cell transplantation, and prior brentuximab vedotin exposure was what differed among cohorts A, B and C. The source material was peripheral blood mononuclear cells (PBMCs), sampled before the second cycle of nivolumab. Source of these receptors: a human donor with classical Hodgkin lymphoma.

CDR3 region: CASSLGQGYAMNTEAFF. CDR3 sequence (DNA): TGTGCCAGCAGCTTAGGACAGGGGTACGCTATGAACACTGAAGCTTTCTTT. The chain carries TRBV5-4 and TRBJ1-1, with TRBD1 matching over 9 bases. Looked up from germline, CDR1 is SGHNT and CDR2 is YYREEE (reference sequence). This CDR3 contains 17 residues. V lost 2 bases, J lost 0 bases, and 8 bases stayed unmatched.

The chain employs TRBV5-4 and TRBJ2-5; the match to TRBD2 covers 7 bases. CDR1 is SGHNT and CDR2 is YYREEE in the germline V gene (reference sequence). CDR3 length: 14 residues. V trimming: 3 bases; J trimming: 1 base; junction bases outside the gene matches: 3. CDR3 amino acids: CASSWGGTQETQYF. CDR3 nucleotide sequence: TGTGCCAGCAGCTGGGGGGGGACCCAAGAGACCCAGTACTTC.

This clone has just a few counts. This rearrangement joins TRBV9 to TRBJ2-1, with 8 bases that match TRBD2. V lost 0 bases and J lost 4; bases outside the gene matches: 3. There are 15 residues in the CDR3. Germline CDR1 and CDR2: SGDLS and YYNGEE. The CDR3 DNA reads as TGTGCCAGCAGCGTAGAGGGGACTAGATACAATGAGCAGTTCTTC. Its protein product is CASSVEGTRYNEQFF.

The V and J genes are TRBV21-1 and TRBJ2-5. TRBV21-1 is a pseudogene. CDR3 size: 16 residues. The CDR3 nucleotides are TGTGCCAGCATCCTACCCCGGGACCCCCGGCAAGAGACCCAGTACTTC. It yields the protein CASILPRDPRQETQYF.

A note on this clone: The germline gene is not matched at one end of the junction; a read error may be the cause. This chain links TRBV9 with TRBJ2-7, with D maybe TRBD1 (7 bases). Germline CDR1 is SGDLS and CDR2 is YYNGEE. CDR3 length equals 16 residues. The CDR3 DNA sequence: TGTGCCAGCAGCGTCAGCGGCGGAGGGGGCGGATACGAGCAGTGCTTC. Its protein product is CASSVSGGGGGYEQCF.

The CDR3 spells CASSPPGVGEQYF. CDR3 bases: TGTGCCAGCAGTCCCCCCGGGGTAGGGGAGCAGTACTTC. The chain combines TRBV27 with TRBJ2-7, with D possibly being TRBD2 (5 bases). V was cut by 5 bases and J by 7 bases, with 15 bases left in between. The CDR3 loop spans 13 amino acids. Per the germline V gene, CDR1 is MNHEY and CDR2 is SMNVEV (reference sequence).

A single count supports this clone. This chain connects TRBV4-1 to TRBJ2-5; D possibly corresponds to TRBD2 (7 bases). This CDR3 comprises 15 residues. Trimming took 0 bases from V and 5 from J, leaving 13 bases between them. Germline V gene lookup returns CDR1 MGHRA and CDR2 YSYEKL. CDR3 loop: CASSQEGGGGETQYF. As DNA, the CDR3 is TGCGCCAGCAGCCAAGAAGGCGGGGGCGGTGAGACCCAGTACTTC.

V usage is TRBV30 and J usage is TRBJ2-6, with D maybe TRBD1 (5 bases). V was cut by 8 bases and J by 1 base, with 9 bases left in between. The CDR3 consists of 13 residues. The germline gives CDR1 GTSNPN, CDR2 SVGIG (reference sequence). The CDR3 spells CAQGWSGANVLTF. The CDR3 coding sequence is TGTGCCCAGGGATGGTCTGGGGCCAACGTCCTGACTTTC.

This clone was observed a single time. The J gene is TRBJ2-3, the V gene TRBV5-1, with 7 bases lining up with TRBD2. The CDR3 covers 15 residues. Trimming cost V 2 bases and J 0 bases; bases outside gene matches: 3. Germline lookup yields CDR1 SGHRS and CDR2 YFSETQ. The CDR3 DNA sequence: TGCGCCAGCAGCTTCTGGGACTATAGCACAGATACGCAGTATTTT. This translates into CASSFWDYSTDTQYF.

The DNA for the CDR3 is TGCGCCAGCAGCCAAGATAGGTTACTCCCGAGCGTCCTGACTTTC. Translated: CASSQDRLLPSVLTF. This chain uses TRBV4-1 with TRBJ2-6; D unresolved. CDR1 and CDR2 from the germline V gene are MGHRA and YSYEKL. The ends were cut back, 0 bases at V and 12 bases at J, with 15 bases in the middle. This CDR3 has 15 residues.

Here the CDR3 DNA reads TGTGCCAGCAGCCAACGGACAGTCTCTGCCGACGAGCAGTACTTC. The encoded protein is CASSQRTVSADEQYF. V gene TRBV6-6 combines with J gene TRBJ2-5; a weak D match, TRBD1 (6 bases). The DNA end lines up better with TRBJ2-7; the J call may be wrong. CDR3 length: 15 amino acids. In germline, CDR1 is MNHNY, CDR2 SVGAGI (reference sequence).

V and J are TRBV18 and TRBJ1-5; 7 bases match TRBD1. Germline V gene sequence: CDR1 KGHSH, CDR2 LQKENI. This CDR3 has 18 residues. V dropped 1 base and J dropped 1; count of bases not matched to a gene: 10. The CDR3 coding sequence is TGTGCCAGCTCACCACGGAGACAGGGACCGATCAGCAATCAGCCCCAGCATTTT. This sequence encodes CASSPRRQGPISNQPQHF.

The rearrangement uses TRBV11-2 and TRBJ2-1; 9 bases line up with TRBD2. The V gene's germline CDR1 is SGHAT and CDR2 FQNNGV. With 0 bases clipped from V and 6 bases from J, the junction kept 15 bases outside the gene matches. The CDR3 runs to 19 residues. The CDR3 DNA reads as TGTGCCAGCAGCTTAGATGTTGCCCCGGGACTAGCACCCCCCAATGAGCAGTTCTTC. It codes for CASSLDVAPGLAPPNEQFF.

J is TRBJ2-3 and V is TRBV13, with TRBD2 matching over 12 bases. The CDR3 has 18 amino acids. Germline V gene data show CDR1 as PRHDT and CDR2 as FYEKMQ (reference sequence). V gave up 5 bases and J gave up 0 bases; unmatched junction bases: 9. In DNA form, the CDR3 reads TGTGCCAGCAGCCCTTGGGCTAGCGGGGGGGTTAGCACAGATACGCAGTATTTT. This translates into CASSPWASGGVSTDTQYF. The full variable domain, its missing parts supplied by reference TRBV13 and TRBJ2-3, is AAGVIQSPRHLIKEKRETATLKCYPIPRHDTVYWYQQGPGQDPQFLISFYEKMQSDKGSIPDRFSAQQFSDYHSELNMSSLELGDSALYFCASSPWASGGVSTDTQYFGPGTRLTVL.

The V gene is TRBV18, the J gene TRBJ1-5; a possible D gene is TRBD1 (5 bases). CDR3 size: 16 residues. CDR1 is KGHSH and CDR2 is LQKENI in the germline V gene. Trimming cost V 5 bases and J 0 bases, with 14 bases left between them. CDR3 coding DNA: TGTGCCAGCTCAAGTAGCCAGGGCGATAGCAATCAGCCCCAGCATTTT. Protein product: CASSSSQGDSNQPQHF.

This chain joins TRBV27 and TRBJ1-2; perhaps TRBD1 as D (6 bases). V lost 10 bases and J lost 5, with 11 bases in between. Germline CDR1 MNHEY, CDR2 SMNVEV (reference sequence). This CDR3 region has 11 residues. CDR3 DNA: TGTGCCAAGAACAGGGTTTATGGCTACACCTTC. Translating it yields CAKNRVYGYTF.

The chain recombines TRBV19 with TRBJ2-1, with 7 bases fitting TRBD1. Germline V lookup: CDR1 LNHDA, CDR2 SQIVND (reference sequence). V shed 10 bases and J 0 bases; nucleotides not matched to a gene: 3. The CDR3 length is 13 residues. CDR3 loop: CATWDSSYNEQFF. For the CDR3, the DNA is TGTGCCACCTGGGACAGCTCCTACAATGAGCAGTTCTTC.

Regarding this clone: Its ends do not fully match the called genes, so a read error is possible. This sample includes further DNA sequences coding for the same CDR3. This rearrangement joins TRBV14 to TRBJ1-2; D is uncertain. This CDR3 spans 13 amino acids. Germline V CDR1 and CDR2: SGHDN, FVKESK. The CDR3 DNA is TGTGCCAGCAGCCCCACGAGGGAGCGTGGCTATACCTTC. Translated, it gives CASSPTRERGYTF. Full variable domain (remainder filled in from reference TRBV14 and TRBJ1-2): EAGVTQFPSHSVIEKGQTVTLRCDPISGHDNLYWYRRVMGKEIKFLLHFVKESKQDESGMPNNRFLAERTGGTYSTLKVQPAELEDSGVYFCASSPTRERGYTFGSGTRLTVV.

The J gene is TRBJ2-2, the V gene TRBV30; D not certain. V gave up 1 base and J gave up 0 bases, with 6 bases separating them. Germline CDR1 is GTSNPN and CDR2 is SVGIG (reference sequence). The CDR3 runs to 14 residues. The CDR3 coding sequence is TGTGCCTGGAGTGATACAACGAACACCGGGGAGCTGTTTTTT. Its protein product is CAWSDTTNTGELFF.

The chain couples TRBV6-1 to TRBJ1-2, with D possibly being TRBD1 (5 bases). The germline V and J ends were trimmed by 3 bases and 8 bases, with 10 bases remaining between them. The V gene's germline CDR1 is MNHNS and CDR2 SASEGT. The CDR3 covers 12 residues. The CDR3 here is CASSDGHWGYTF. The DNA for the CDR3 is TGTGCCAGCAGTGACGGACACTGGGGCTACACCTTC.

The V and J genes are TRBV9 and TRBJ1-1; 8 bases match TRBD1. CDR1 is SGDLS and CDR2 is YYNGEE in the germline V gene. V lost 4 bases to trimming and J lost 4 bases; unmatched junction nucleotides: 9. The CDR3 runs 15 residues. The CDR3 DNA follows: TGTGCCAGCAGCCCCGCAACGACAGGGGCCACTGAAGCTTTCTTT. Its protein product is CASSPATTGATEAFF.

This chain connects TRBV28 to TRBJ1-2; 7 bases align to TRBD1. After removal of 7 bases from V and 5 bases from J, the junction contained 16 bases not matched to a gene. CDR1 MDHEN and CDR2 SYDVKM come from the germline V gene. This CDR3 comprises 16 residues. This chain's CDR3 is CASTLPRGEAVYGYTF. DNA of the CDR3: TGTGCCAGCACCCTACCCAGGGGGGAGGCGGTTTATGGCTACACCTTC.

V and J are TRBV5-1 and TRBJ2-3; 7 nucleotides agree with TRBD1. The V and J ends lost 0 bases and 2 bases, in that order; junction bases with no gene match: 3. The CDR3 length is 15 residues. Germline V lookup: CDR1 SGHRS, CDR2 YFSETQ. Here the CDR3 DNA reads TGCGCCAGCAGCTTGGAAGGGGGCGACACAGATACGCAGTATTTT. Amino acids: CASSLEGGDTDTQYF.

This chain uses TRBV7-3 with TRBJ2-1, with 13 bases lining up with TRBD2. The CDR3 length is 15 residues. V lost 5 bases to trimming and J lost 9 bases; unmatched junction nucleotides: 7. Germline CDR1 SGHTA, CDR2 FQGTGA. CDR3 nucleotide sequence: TGTGCCAGCAGCAAGACTAGCGGGGGGCCTAGTGAGCAGTTCTTC. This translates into CASSKTSGGPSEQFF.

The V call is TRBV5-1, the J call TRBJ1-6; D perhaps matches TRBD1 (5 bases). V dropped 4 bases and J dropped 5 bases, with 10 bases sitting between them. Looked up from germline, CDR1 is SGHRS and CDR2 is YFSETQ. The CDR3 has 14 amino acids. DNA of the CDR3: TGCGCCAGCAGCCCGACAGATAATAATTCACCCCTCCACTTT. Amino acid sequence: CASSPTDNNSPLHF. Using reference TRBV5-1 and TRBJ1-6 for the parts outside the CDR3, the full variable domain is KAGVTQTPRYLIKTRGQQVTLSCSPISGHRSVSWYQQTPGQGLQFLFEYFSETQRNKGNFPGRFSGRQFSNSRSEMNVSTLELGDSALYLCASSPTDNNSPLHFGNGTRLTVT.

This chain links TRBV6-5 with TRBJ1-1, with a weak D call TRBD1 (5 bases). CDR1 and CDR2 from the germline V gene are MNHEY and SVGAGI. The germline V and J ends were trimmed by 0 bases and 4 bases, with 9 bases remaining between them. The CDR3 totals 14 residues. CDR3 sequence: CASSYSTGGTEAFF. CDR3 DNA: TGTGCCAGCAGTTACTCTACGGGGGGCACTGAAGCTTTCTTT.